One TCR beta chain is described in this entry. The data were taken from a study of patients and donors after allogeneic stem cell transplantation. MiXCR was run by TCRdb on the RT-PCR reads, yielding one entry per CDR3 protein. The sample records 920,000 or so distinct CDR3 sequences, more than 15% being singletons. The CDR3 length is 12 residues. Germline assignment: CDR1 DFQATT and CDR2 SNEGSKA (reference sequence). With 5 bases removed from V and 5 bases from J, the gap between germline ends came to 13 bases. The V and J genes are TRBV20-1 and TRBJ2-7, with a possible D match to TRBD2 (6 bases). The sequencing sample was made of blood, either unsorted or a sorted T cell fraction (not recorded which). This TCR came from a human donor who was either an allogeneic HSCT recipient or a stem cell or donor lymphocyte infusion donor (not recorded which). It is not recorded whose cells these are; they may come from a transplant donor. CDR3 coding DNA: TGCAGTGCTCCTGTCTGGGGGGACGAGCAGTACTTC. Its translation is CSAPVWGDEQYF.